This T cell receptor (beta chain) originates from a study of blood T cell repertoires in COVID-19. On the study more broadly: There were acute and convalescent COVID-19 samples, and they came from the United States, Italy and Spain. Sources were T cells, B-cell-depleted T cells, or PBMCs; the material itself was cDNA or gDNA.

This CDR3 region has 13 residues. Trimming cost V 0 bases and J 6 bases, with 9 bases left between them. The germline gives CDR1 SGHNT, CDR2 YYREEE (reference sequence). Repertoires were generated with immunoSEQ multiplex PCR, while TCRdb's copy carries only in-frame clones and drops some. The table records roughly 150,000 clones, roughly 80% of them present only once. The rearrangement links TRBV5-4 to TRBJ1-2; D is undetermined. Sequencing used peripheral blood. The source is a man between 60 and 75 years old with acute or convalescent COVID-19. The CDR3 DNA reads TGTGCCAGCAGCTTGGAAGGAGGAGATGGCTACACCTTC. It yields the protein CASSLEGGDGYTF.